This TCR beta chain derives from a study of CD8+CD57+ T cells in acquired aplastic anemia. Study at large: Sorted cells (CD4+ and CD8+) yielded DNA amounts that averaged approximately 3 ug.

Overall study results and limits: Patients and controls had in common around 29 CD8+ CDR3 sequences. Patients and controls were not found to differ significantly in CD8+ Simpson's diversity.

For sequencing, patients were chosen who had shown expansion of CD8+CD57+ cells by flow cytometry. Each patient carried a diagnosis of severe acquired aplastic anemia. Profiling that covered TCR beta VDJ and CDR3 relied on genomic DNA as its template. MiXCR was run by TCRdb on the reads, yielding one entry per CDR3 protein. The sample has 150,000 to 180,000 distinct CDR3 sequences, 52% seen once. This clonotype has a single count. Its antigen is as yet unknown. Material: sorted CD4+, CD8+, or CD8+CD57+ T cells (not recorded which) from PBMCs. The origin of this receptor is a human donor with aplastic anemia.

CDR3 region: CASSVPRAGGVTEAFF. The CDR3 DNA sequence: TGTGCCAGCAGCGTCCCGCGGGCAGGTGGGGTCACTGAAGCTTTCTTT. This sequence joins TRBV2 and TRBJ1-1; D is uncertain. Deletions cut 6 bases from V and 4 bases from J, with 21 bases between. CDR3 length equals 16 residues. The V gene's germline CDR1 is SNHLY and CDR2 FYNNEI.